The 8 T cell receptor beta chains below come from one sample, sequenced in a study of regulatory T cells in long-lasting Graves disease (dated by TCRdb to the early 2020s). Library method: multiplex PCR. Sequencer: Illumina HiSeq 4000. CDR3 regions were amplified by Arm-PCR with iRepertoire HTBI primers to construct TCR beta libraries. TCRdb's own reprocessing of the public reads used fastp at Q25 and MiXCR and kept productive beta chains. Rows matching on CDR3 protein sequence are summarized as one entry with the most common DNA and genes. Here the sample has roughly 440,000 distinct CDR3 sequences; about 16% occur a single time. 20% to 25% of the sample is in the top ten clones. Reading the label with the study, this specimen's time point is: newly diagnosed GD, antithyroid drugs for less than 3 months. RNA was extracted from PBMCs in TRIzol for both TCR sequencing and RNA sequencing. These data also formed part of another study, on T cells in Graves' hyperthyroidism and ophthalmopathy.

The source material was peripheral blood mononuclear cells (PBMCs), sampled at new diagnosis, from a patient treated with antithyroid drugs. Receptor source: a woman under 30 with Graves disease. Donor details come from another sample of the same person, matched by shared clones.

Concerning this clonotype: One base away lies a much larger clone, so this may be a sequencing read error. CDR3 sequence (DNA): TGTGCCAGCAGTGAAAATCAGCCCCAGCATTTT. Encoded protein: CASSENQPQHF. The chain joins TRBV6-1 to TRBJ1-5; no reliable D call. Germline-derived CDR1 and CDR2 are MNHNS and SASEGT. The V and J ends lost 2 bases and 4 bases respectively, with 0 bases between them. This CDR3 spans 11 amino acids.

As DNA, the CDR3 is TGTGCCAGCAGTTTATCAGGGACTAGGGGCGCAGATACGCAGTATTTT. Protein product: CASSLSGTRGADTQYF. The rearrangement uses TRBV27 and TRBJ2-3; 8 bases map to TRBD2. Trimming at V came to 0 bases and at J to 4 bases, leaving 6 bases not matched to a gene. Germline V CDR1 and CDR2: MNHEY, SMNVEV (reference sequence). The CDR3 extends over 16 amino acids.

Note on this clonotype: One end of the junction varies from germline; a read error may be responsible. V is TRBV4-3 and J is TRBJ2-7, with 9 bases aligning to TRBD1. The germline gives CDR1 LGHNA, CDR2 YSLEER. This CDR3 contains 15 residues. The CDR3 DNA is TGCGCCAGCAGCCAAGCACAGGGGGCATCCTGCGAGCAGTACTTC. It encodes CASSQAQGASCEQYF.

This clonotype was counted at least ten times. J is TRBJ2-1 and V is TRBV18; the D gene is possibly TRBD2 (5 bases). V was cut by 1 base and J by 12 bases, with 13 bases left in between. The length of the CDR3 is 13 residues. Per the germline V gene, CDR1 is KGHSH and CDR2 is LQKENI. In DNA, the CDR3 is TGTGCCAGCTCACCACGGGCCCCTGAGGGGCAGTTCTTC. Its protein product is CASSPRAPEGQFF.

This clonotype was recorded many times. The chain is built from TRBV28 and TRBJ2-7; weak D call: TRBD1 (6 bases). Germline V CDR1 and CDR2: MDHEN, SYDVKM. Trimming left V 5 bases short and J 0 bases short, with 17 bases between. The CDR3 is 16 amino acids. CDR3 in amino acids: CASSLSPRDNSYEQYF. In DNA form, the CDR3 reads TGTGCCAGCAGTCTAAGCCCTCGGGACAACTCCTACGAGCAGTACTTC.

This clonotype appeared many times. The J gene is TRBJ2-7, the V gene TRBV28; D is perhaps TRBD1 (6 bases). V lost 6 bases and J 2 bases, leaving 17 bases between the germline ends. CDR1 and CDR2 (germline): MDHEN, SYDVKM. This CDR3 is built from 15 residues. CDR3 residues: CASSPGQLFTYEQYF. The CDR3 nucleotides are TGTGCCAGCAGCCCCGGACAGCTATTCACCTACGAGCAGTACTTC.

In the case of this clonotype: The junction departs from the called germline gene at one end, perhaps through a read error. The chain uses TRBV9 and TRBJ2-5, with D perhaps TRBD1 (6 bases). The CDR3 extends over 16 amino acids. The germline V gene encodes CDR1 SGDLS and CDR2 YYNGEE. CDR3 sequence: CASSVEGGRRQETRYF. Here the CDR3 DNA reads TGTGCCAGCAGCGTAGAAGGTGGCAGGCGACAGGAGACCCGGTACTTC.

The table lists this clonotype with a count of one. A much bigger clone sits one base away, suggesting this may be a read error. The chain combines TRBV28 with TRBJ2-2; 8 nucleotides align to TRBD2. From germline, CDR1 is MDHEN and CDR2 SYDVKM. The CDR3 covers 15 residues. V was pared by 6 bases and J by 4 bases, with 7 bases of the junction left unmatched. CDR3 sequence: CASSLGGVSTGELFF. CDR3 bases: TGTGCCAGCAGCCTCGGGGGGGTGAGCACCGGGGAGCTGTTTTTT. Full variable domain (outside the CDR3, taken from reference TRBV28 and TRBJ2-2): DVKVTQSSRYLVKRTGEKVFLECVQDMDHENMFWYRQDPGLGLRLIYFSYDVKMKEKGDIPEGYSVSREKKERFSLILESASTNQTSMYLCASSLGGVSTGELFFGEGSRLTVL.